The TCR beta chain under discussion was sequenced for a study of blood T cell repertoires in COVID-19. V shed 5 bases, J shed 4 bases, and the junction held 4 bases outside the gene matches. This CDR3 is built from 15 residues. Germline CDR1 PRHDT, CDR2 FYEKMQ (reference sequence). TCRdb's copy holds only in-frame clones and misses some; the assay was immunoSEQ multiplex PCR. The table includes 200,000 to 250,000 clones, 86% detected once. This sequence originates from a man aged 25-45 years who had recovered from COVID-19. V and J are TRBV13 and TRBJ2-1; 11 nucleotides align to TRBD2. The sample was peripheral blood. CDR3 in DNA: TGTGCCAGCAGCCCTTTAGCGGGGGGGTACAATGAGCAGTTCTTC. It encodes CASSPLAGGYNEQFF.